Sequencing of this T cell receptor beta chain was carried out in a study of T cell responses to AZD1222 COVID-19 vaccine. Study-wide points: Sampling that yielded the repertoires occurred only after the peak T cell response. It should be noted that donors were predominantly white British and more often female, and clonal diversity was possibly underestimated. Recipients of two AZD1222 doses showed rising Spike-specific TCR breadth and depth. Just 5 to 7 AZD1222 recipients were seropositive at baseline.

This CDR3 is built from 14 residues. V shed 2 bases and J shed 7 bases, with 13 bases lying between them. The V gene's germline CDR1 is MNHEY and CDR2 SVGAGI. As concerns this clone: No antigen is known for it.

Sequencing was performed with immunoSEQ multiplex PCR; in TCRdb, only in-frame clones are kept and a portion is missing. Found here are about 120,000 clones, 80% to 95% of them singletons; the top ten hold roughly 4.2%. The specimen comprised peripheral blood, sampled 28 days after the second dose of the MenACWY control vaccine. The sequence was obtained from an adult who received the MenACWY meningococcal vaccine as a control. The chain employs TRBV6-5 and TRBJ2-3; D is uncertain. The CDR3 DNA follows: TGTGCCAGCAGTTACGGCTCCAGCACTAATACGCAGTATTTT. This gives the protein CASSYGSSTNTQYF.